Sequencing of this TCR beta chain was carried out in a study of blood T cell repertoires in COVID-19. Study overall: Some COVID-19 samples were acute and others convalescent; all came from the United States, Italy and Spain. Sources were T cells, B-cell-depleted T cells, or PBMCs; the material itself was cDNA or gDNA.

In the study's own analysis: Nucleated cell number was recorded as an estimate derived from reference gene primer amplification. Clones were read by immunoSEQ multiplex PCR, and TCRdb kept only the in-frame ones, dropping some. From that table come the V and J calls and clone size; the DNA was used to work out D and trimming. The sample includes tens of thousands of clones, roughly 85% seen only once; the top ten take roughly 32%. CDR1 is SGHTA, CDR2 FQGNSA, per germline. This CDR3 spans 17 amino acids. Germline trimming cut 5 bases from V and 0 bases from J; bases unmatched to any gene: 7. The chain couples TRBV7-2 to TRBJ2-3; TRBD2 agrees at 11 bases. The clonotype was recovered from a human donor in a cohort sampled during active COVID-19. Sequences were obtained from peripheral blood. The DNA of the CDR3 is TGTGCCAGCAGCAGAGGGACTAGCGGAAGTAGCACAGATACGCAGTATTTT. Its translation is CASSRGTSGSSTDTQYF.